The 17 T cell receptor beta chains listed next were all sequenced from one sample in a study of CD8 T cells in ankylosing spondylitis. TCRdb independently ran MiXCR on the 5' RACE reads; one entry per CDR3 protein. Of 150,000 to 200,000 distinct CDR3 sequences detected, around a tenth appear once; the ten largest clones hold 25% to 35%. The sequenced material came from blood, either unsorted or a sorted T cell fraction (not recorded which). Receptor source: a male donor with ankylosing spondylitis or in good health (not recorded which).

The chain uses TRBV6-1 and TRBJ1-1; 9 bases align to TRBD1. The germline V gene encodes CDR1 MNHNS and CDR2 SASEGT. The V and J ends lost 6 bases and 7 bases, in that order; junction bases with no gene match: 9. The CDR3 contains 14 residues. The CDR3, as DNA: TGTGCCAGCAGCATTAAGAGGACAGGGGTTGAAGCTTTCTTT. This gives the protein CASSIKRTGVEAFF.

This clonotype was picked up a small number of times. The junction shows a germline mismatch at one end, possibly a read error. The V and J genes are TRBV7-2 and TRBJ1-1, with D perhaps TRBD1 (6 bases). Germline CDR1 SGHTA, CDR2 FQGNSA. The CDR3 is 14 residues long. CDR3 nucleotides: TGTGCCAGCAGCTCAAATACAGGGAACCCTGAAGCTTTCTTT. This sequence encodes CASSSNTGNPEAFF.

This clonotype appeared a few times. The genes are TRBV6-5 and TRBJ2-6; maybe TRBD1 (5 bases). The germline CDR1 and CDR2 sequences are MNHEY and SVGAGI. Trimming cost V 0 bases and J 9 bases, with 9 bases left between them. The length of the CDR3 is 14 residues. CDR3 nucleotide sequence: TGTGCCAGCAGTTACTCGGGGCCAGGCAACGTCCTGACTTTC. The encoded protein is CASSYSGPGNVLTF.

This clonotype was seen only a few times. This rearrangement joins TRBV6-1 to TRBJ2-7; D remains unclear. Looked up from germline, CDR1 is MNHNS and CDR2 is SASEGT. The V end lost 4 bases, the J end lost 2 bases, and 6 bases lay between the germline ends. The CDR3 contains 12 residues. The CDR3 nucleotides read TGTGCCAGCAGTGGATTCACCTACGAGCAGTACTTC. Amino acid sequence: CASSGFTYEQYF.

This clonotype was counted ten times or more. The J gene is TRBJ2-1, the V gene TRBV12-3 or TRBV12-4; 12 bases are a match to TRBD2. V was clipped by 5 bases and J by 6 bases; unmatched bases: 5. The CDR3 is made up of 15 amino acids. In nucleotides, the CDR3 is TGTGCCAGCAGTCCGGGACTAGCGGGCTCCAATGAGCAGTTCTTC. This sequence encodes CASSPGLAGSNEQFF.

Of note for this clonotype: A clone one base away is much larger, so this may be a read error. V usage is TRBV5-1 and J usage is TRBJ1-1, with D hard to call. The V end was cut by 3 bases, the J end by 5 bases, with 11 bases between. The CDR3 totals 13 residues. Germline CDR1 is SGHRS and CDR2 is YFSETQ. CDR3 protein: CASSSGEPTEAFF. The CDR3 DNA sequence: TGCGCCAGCAGCTCCGGGGAGCCAACTGAAGCTTTCTTT. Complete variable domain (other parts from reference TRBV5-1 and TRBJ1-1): KAGVTQTPRYLIKTRGQQVTLSCSPISGHRSVSWYQQTPGQGLQFLFEYFSETQRNKGNFPGRFSGRQFSNSRSEMNVSTLELGDSALYLCASSSGEPTEAFFGQGTRLTVV.

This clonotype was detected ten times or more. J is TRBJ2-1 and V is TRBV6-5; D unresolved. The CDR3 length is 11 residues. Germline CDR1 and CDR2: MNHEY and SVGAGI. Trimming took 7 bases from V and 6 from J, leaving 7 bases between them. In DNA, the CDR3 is TGTGCCAGCAAAGCCAGCAATGAGCAGTTCTTC. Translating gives CASKASNEQFF.

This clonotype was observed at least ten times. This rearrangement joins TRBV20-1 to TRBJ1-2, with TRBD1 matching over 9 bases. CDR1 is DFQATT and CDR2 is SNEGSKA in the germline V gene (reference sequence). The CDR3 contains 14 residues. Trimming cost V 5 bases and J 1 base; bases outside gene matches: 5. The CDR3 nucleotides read TGCAGTGCTCAGACAGGGGGTTTTAACTATGGCTACACCTTC. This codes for CSAQTGGFNYGYTF.

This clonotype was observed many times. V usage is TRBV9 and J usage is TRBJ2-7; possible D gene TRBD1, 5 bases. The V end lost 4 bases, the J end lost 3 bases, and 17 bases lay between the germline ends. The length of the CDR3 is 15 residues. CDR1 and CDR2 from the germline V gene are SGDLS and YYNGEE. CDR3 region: CASSPRTQGIYEQYF. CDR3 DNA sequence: TGTGCCAGCAGCCCAAGGACCCAGGGCATCTACGAGCAGTACTTC.

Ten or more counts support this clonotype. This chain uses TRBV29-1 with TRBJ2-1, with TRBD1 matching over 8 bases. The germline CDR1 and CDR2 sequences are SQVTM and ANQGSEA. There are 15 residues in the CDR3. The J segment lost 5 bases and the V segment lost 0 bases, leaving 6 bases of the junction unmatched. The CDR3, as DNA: TGCAGCGTTGAAGATCTTCAGGGGGCGGACAATGAGCAGTTCTTC. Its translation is CSVEDLQGADNEQFF.

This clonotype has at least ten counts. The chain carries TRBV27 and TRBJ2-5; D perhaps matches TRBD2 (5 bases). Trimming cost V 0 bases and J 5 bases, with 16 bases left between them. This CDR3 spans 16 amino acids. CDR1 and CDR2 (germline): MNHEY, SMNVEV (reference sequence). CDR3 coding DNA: TGTGCCAGCAGTTTATCCCCCAACGGGGTCGAGGAGACCCAGTACTTC. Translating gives CASSLSPNGVEETQYF.

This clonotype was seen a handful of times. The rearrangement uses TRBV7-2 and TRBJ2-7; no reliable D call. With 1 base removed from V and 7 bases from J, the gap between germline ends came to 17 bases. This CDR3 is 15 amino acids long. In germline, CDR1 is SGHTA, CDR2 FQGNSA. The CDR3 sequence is CASSLGPDIPGEQYF. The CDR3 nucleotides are TGTGCCAGCAGCTTAGGCCCCGATATACCGGGTGAGCAGTACTTC.

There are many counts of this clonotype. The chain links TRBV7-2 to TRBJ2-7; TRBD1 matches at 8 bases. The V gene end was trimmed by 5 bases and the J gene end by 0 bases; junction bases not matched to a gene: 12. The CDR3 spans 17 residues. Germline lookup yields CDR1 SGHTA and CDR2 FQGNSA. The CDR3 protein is CASSPTGQGSHSYEQYF. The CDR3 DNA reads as TGTGCCAGCAGCCCAACCGGACAGGGCTCCCACTCCTACGAGCAGTACTTC.

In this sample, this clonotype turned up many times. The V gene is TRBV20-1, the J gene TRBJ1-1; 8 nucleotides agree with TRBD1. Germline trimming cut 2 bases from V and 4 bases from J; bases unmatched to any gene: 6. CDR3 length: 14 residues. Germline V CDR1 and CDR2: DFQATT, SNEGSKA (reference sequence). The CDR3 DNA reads TGCAGTGCTAGATACGACAGGGGCCGCACTGAAGCTTTCTTT. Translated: CSARYDRGRTEAFF.

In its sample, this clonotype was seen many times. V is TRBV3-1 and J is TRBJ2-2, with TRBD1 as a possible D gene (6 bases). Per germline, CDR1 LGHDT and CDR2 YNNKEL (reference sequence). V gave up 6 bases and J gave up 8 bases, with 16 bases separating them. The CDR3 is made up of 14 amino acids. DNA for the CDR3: TGTGCCAGCAGACGGACAGAGATGGTAGGGGAGCTGTTTTTT. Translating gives CASRRTEMVGELFF.

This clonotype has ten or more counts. The CDR3 nucleotides read TGCGCCAGCAGCTTGATGGGCCCCCGAGATACGCAGTATTTT. Translated, it gives CASSLMGPRDTQYF. This chain links TRBV5-1 with TRBJ2-3; D is uncertain. Germline values: CDR1 SGHRS, CDR2 YFSETQ. V dropped 1 base and J dropped 5 bases, with 11 bases sitting between them. The CDR3 runs to 14 residues.

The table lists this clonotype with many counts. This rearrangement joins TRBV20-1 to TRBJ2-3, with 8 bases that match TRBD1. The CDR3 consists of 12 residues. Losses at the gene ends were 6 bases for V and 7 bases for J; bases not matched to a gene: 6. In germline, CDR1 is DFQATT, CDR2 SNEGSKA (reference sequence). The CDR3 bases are TGCAGTGCCTTGGACAGGGCAAATACGCAGTATTTT. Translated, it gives CSALDRANTQYF.